This TCR beta chain was profiled in a study of T cells expressing NK-cell markers (TCRdb year 2020). A note on the overall study: About eight donors provided sorted CD3+CD56+NKG2C+, CD3+CD56+NKG2C- and CD3+CD56-NKG2C+ T-cell subsets, whose TCR beta-chain repertoires were profiled. Illumina HiSeq 2000/2500, MiSeq or NextSeq was used to sequence libraries as 2 x 150 bp reads. Randomly selected healthy volunteers, three men and five women, were used as the eight sequenced donors. Of the eight sequenced donors, seven were found to be HCMV-seropositive and one was found to be HCMV-seronegative. Study-level results and caveats: Those dominant clonotypes were again the most abundant among CD3+CD56-NKG2C+ cells in several donors, at about 28.3-60.1%. Whether the expanded NKG2C-expressing T cell clones were specific for HCMV antigens remained unclear. In about 6 donors, the dominant CD3+CD56+NKG2C+ clonotypes were found to rank among the top 10 CD8+ clonotypes and to make up 1.0-7.0% of CD8+ T cells.

The CDR3, from cysteine to phenylalanine, totals 13 residues. No DNA is recorded. Via the germline V gene (reference sequence), CDR1 is MNHEY and CDR2 SMNVEV. To note about this clonotype: Its target antigen remains unknown.

TCRdb shows the sequencer as Illumina HiSeq 2000. 5'RACE template switching, by which a universal primer site and unique molecular identifiers were added, was used to make TCR beta cDNA libraries. cDNA synthesis was primed from the TCR beta constant segment and was followed by two successive PCR amplification steps. The source study handled its data this way. MIGEC was used to demultiplex reads and group reads by UMI, and MiTCR was used to assemble and quantify clonotypes. To exclude erroneous sequences, only TCR cDNA sequences supported by at least two reads were retained. Downstream repertoire analysis used the tcR package, and clonotypes were matched across fractions by CDR3 nucleotide sequence plus V segment. VDJmatch was used to annotate antigen specificity against VDJdb, with one amino acid substitution in CDR3 permitted. TCRdb reprocessed the reads, reporting each CDR3 protein sequence once and no DNA. The V and J calls reflect TCRdb's pipeline rather than the authors' work. The sample table holds approximately 150,000 distinct CDR3 sequences. The ten largest clones add up to roughly 12% of the sample.

HCMV serostatus was determined by detecting HCMV-specific IgG in serum with a commercial ELISA kit. Ficoll density gradient centrifugation was used to isolate peripheral blood mononuclear cells from blood. What was sequenced was blood T cells: a sorted CD56 or NKG2C T cell subset, CD4+ or CD8+ T cells, or bulk PBMC T cells (not recorded which). The V and J segments used are TRBV27 and TRBJ2-4; the TCRdb call, TRBD1, lacks DNA for checking. This TCR was sampled from a man between 18 and 35 years old in good health. Donor details come from another sample of the same person, matched by shared clones. This receptor carries the CDR3 CASSYQGGNIQYF.